A selection of T cell receptor beta chains follows, all from one sample in a study of chemoradiotherapy in HPV16-positive cancers. Sequencing used immunoSEQ multiplex PCR; TCRdb keeps in-frame clones, though not all of them. The sample includes roughly 25,000 clones, approximately 94% seen only once; the top ten take 2.7%. This sample was gathered from a patient who underwent chemoradiotherapy. These receptors all stem from a human donor with HPV-associated anogenital cancer. Both conserved end residues are part of each CDR3. The order of the fields is D gene, J gene, CDR3 length, V gene, clone size, CDR3 protein, CDR3 DNA. The D gene is left open where the match is weak. Expanded clones get a size class; other rows say once, few or many, or leave the size out.

TRBD2	TRBJ2-2	14	TRBV28	.	CAGGTSGNTGELFF	TGTGCCGGCGGGACTAGCGGGAACACCGGGGAGCTGTTTTTT
.	TRBJ1-2	14	TRBV7-2	.	CASSSGGGGYGYTF	TGTGCCAGCAGCTCTGGTGGGGGTGGATATGGCTACACCTTC
.	TRBJ1-1	15	TRBV7-2	.	CASSLVRGVGTEAFF	TGTGCCAGCAGCTTAGTTCGGGGGGTGGGCACTGAAGCTTTCTTT
TRBD1	TRBJ1-2	14	TRBV19	.	CASRLLDRVSGYTF	TGTGCCAGTAGACTCCTGGACAGGGTATCCGGCTACACCTTC
.	TRBJ2-2	12	TRBV11-3	.	CASSLGQGKLFF	TGTGCCAGCAGCTTGGGGCAAGGAAAGCTGTTTTTT
.	TRBJ1-6	15	TRBV6-5	once	CASSYKGGANSPLHF	TGTGCCAGCAGTTACAAGGGGGGCGCTAATTCACCCCTCCACTTT
.	TRBJ1-2	14	TRBV11-3	few	CASSFCGQTYGYTF	TGTGCCAGCAGCTTCTGTGGACAGACCTATGGCTACACCTTC
.	TRBJ2-3	16	TRBV18	.	CASSPPTGLGTDTQYF	TGTGCCAGCTCACCACCTACAGGCCTAGGCACAGATACGCAGTATTTT
TRBD1	TRBJ2-7	14	TRBV19	few	CASTDGTGVDEQYF	TGTGCCAGTACTGACGGGACAGGGGTGGACGAGCAGTACTTC
TRBD2	TRBJ2-1	16	TRBV14	.	CASSLFGGGGHNEQFF	TGTGCCAGCAGCCTCTTCGGTGGGGGGGGACACAATGAGCAGTTCTTC
.	TRBJ2-3	15	TRBV21-1	.	CASSKSGSSADTQYF	TGTGCCAGCAGCAAAAGCGGGAGTAGCGCAGATACGCAGTATTTT
TRBD1	TRBJ1-4	16	TRBV7-9	.	CASSLPIDRGKEKLFF	TGTGCCAGCAGCTTACCCATTGACAGGGGCAAGGAAAAACTGTTTTTT
.	TRBJ1-4	16	TRBV5-5	.	CASSLGTTATNEKLFF	TGTGCCAGCAGCCTGGGGACTACGGCAACTAATGAAAAACTGTTTTTT
.	TRBJ1-2	12	TRBV5-8	.	CASSFRTVGYTF	TGTGCCAGCAGCTTCCGGACGGTGGGCTACACCTTC
TRBD2	TRBJ2-7	14	TRBV5-1	.	CASSPTSGSYEQYF	TGCGCCAGCAGCCCCACTAGCGGCTCCTACGAGCAGTACTTC
.	TRBJ1-6	15	TRBV7-6	.	CASSLRVGGGSPLHF	TGTGCCAGCAGCTTAAGGGTGGGAGGAGGTTCACCCCTCCACTTT
TRBD1	TRBJ1-5	14	TRBV6-6	.	CASRRDSSNQPQHF	TGTGCCAGCAGACGGGACAGTAGCAATCAGCCCCAGCATTTT
.	TRBJ2-7	13	TRBV6-5	.	CASSYIQLGEQYF	TGTGCCAGCAGTTACATACAACTCGGCGAGCAGTACTTC
.	TRBJ2-2	16	TRBV5-1	.	CASSFQGGDNTGELFF	TGCGCCAGCAGCTTTCAAGGGGGGGATAACACCGGGGAGCTGTTTTTT
.	TRBJ2-2	12	TRBV29-1	.	CSVGGAPGELFF	TGCAGCGTTGGGGGGGCCCCCGGGGAGCTGTTTTTT
.	TRBJ1-3	15	TRBV28	once	CASSSTGISGNTIYF	TGTGCCAGCAGCTCCACAGGTATCTCTGGAAACACCATATATTTT
TRBD1	TRBJ2-5	17	TRBV6-1	.	CASSEWDPGQGGETQYF	TGTGCCAGCAGTGAATGGGACCCGGGACAGGGAGGAGAGACCCAGTACTTC
.	TRBJ2-5	14	TRBV14	.	CASSSRGGRETQYF	TGTGCCAGCAGCAGCAGGGGCGGGCGAGAGACCCAGTACTTC
TRBD1	TRBJ2-3	15	TRBV2	.	CASSGDRGSTDTQYF	TGTGCCAGCAGCGGGGACAGGGGATCGACAGATACGCAGTATTTT
.	TRBJ2-7	15	TRBV28	.	CASSGVGRERSEQYF	TGTGCCAGCAGTGGGGTCGGCAGGGAAAGATCCGAGCAGTACTTC
.	TRBJ2-3	13	TRBV27	.	CASSLLGTDTQYF	TGTGCCAGCAGTTTATTGGGCACAGATACGCAGTATTTT
.	TRBJ2-6	14	TRBV10-3	.	CAITQDPGANVLTF	TGTGCCATCACCCAGGATCCTGGGGCCAACGTCCTGACTTTC
.	TRBJ2-2	15	TRBV5-1	.	CASRRGGTHTGELFF	TGCGCCAGCAGGAGAGGAGGGACTCATACCGGGGAGCTGTTTTTT
TRBD2	TRBJ2-5	14	TRBV6-5	once	CASSYVGGSQTQYF	TGTGCCAGCAGTTATGTGGGCGGGAGCCAGACCCAGTACTTC
TRBD2	TRBJ2-1	15	TRBV6-6	.	CASKTGTRDYNEQFF	TGTGCCAGCAAAACCGGGACTAGGGATTACAATGAGCAGTTCTTC
.	TRBJ1-5	13	TRBV2	.	CASSLRSNQPQHF	TGTGCCAGCAGTTTGCGGTCAAATCAGCCCCAGCATTTT
.	TRBJ2-5	18	TRBV9	once	CASSVGGGQKRNGETQYF	TGTGCCAGCAGCGTAGGAGGAGGACAGAAAAGGAACGGAGAGACCCAGTACTTC
.	TRBJ1-1	14	TRBV2	.	CASSVRVLGTEAFF	TGTGCCAGCAGTGTCAGGGTCTTAGGGACTGAAGCTTTCTTT
.	TRBJ1-3	14	TRBV9	.	CASSARSSGNTIYF	TGTGCCAGCAGCGCCAGATCCTCTGGAAACACCATATATTTT
TRBD1	TRBJ1-3	14	TRBV5-4	.	CASSPGTGGNTIYF	TGTGCCAGCAGCCCCGGGACAGGGGGAAACACCATATATTTT
.	TRBJ2-3	14	TRBV5-8	.	CASRFSGSSVTQYF	TGTGCCAGCAGATTCAGCGGGTCCTCAGTTACGCAGTATTTT
TRBD1	TRBJ1-5	15	TRBV6-1	.	CASGVDRGRGQPQHF	TGTGCCAGCGGGGTTGACAGGGGGCGAGGTCAGCCCCAGCATTTT
.	TRBJ2-2	13	TRBV2	.	CATARSNTGELFF	TGTGCCACCGCTAGGTCGAACACCGGGGAGCTGTTTTTT
.	TRBJ1-6	16	TRBV7-8	.	CASSLVGTATNSPLHF	TGTGCCAGCAGCTTAGTGGGAACAGCGACGAATTCACCCCTCCACTTT
.	TRBJ2-5	16	TRBV7-9	.	CASSIRGTILQETQYF	TGTGCCAGCAGCATAAGGGGGACAATCCTCCAAGAGACCCAGTACTTC
.	TRBJ2-3	16	TRBV7-8	.	CASSLARALPGDTQYF	TGTGCCAGCAGCTTAGCGCGGGCCCTACCGGGCGATACGCAGTATTTT
TRBD2	TRBJ2-1	16	TRBV6-5	once	CASSSRLAGAYNEQFF	TGTGCCAGCAGTTCCAGACTAGCGGGAGCCTACAATGAGCAGTTCTTC
.	TRBJ2-3	11	TRBV30	.	CAWSVGDTQYF	TGTGCCTGGAGTGTAGGGGATACGCAGTATTTT
TRBD1	TRBJ1-2	17	TRBV19	.	CASSIAGPDRGPYGYTF	TGTGCCAGTAGTATAGCGGGCCCAGACAGGGGCCCCTATGGCTACACCTTC
.	TRBJ2-3	14	TRBV5-1	.	CASTPGGGTDTQYF	TGCGCCAGCACCCCAGGGGGAGGAACAGATACGCAGTATTTT
TRBD1	TRBJ1-4	14	TRBV29-1	.	CSASMTGTNEKLFF	TGCAGCGCTTCTATGACAGGGACAAATGAAAAACTGTTTTTT